This T cell receptor (beta chain) was documented in a study of shared clonotypes between healthy human individuals. Study-wide points: Memory subsets had estimated richness that was generally smaller than that of naive subsets.

This clone showed up just once. Antigen: not known. This CDR3 spans 17 amino acids. Germline V gene data show CDR1 as ENHRY and CDR2 as SYGVKD. V dropped 0 bases and J dropped 3; count of bases not matched to a gene: 7. Generated by immunoSEQ multiplex PCR, the TCRdb table keeps only in-frame clones and is missing some. The sample holds about 590,000 clones; about 95% are singletons and the top ten take 0.085% to 0.11%. Naive CD8 cells comprised CD45RO-negative, CCR7-positively selected cells, excluding terminally differentiated effector memory CD45RA+ cells. The donors, healthy adults who were HIV-negative, had experienced no recent acute infections or vaccinations.

Sequenced: naive CD8+ T cells sorted from blood. The chain employs TRBV10-3 and TRBJ1-1; 10 positions agree with TRBD1. This TCR came from a woman aged 25 to 39 in good health. The CDR3: CAISESRGQGVDTEAFF. CDR3 nucleotide sequence: TGTGCCATCAGTGAGTCTCGAGGACAGGGGGTGGACACTGAAGCTTTCTTT.